The 9 T cell receptor beta chains presented below share a single source sample, sequenced in a study of tumor-infiltrating lymphocytes in primary liver carcinoma. Blood RNA came from unsorted whole blood; germline DNA was also extracted. Making TCR beta cDNA involved around 500 ng total RNA and a constant-region primer. Three nested multiplex PCR rounds of slightly modified ARM-PCR generated TCR beta libraries. The two initial PCR rounds, 9 to 11 cycles each, used TRBV1-TRBV30 forward and C-beta reverse primers. TCRdb independently ran MiXCR on the multiplex PCR reads; one entry per CDR3 protein. The sample shows about 200,000 distinct CDR3 sequences, about two thirds of them seen only once. Sequenced: peripheral blood. Receptors originate from a woman in her sixties or seventies with primary liver carcinoma and hepatitis B virus infection.

The chain combines TRBV30 with TRBJ1-3, with D hard to call. Germline V gene data show CDR1 as GTSNPN and CDR2 as SVGIG (reference sequence). V lost 4 bases and J lost 2, with 9 bases in between. The CDR3 is made up of 13 amino acids. The DNA for the CDR3 is TGTGCCTGGACAAGCCATCCTGGAAACACCATATATTTT. It translates to CAWTSHPGNTIYF. The entire variable domain, with the rest obtained from reference TRBV30 and TRBJ1-3, is as follows: SQTIHQWPATLVQPVGSPLSLECTVEGTSNPNLYWYRQAAGRGLQLLFYSVGIGQISSEVPQNLSASRPQDRQFILSSKKLLLSDSGFYLCAWTSHPGNTIYFGEGSWLTVV.

A remark on this clonotype: Its ends do not fully match the called genes, so a read error is possible. The V call is TRBV11-1, the J call TRBJ2-7; TRBD2 agrees at 7 bases. The CDR3 covers 14 residues. Germline V lookup: CDR1 SGHAT, CDR2 FQDESV (reference sequence). The CDR3 loop reads CVSSLNSGFYGQYF. The DNA of the CDR3 is TGTGTCAGCAGCTTAAATAGCGGGTTTTACGGGCAGTACTTC.

There are a few counts of this clonotype. The J gene is TRBJ2-1, the V gene TRBV4-1; D not resolved. Trimming stripped 1 base from V and 10 bases from J, with 11 bases between. The germline V gene encodes CDR1 MGHRA and CDR2 YSYEKL. CDR3 length: 13 amino acids. Here the CDR3 DNA reads TGCGCCAGCAGCCAAGTCGCGAATGTGGAGCAGTTCTTC. It encodes CASSQVANVEQFF.

This clonotype was picked up one time. At one boundary the junction diverges from the germline segment, which might be a read error. The gene calls are TRBV11-3 and TRBJ2-6, with D unclear. The CDR3 length is 18 residues. From germline, CDR1 is SGHNT and CDR2 YENEEA. The CDR3 spells CTSSPRLSLYSGANVLTF. The CDR3 DNA follows: TGTACCAGCAGCCCTCGGTTGAGCCTTTACTCTGGGGCCAACGTCCTGACTTTC.

This clonotype has only one observation. Sequence at one end of the junction differs from germline and may be a read error. Written as DNA, the CDR3 is TGTGCCAGAAGCTTAGCGCCCCTTTGGGGGCCCCAGCATTTT. Translated: CARSLAPLWGPQHF. The chain employs TRBV7-8 and TRBJ1-5; D is unclear. The CDR3 covers 14 residues. Per germline, CDR1 SGHVS and CDR2 FQNEAQ.

This clonotype appeared many times. The rearrangement joins TRBV29-1 to TRBJ2-7; 8 bases match TRBD1. The V gene end was trimmed by 7 bases and the J gene end by 2 bases; junction bases not matched to a gene: 7. The CDR3 loop spans 13 amino acids. Germline loops: CDR1 SQVTM, CDR2 ANQGSEA. The CDR3 protein is CSAVDRATYEQYF. CDR3 nucleotide sequence: TGCAGCGCCGTGGACAGGGCAACCTACGAGCAGTACTTC.

This clonotype was counted once. This could be a read error, since a much larger clone is one nucleotide away. The rearrangement joins TRBV10-3 to TRBJ2-5; D is possibly TRBD2 (6 bases). This CDR3 has 16 residues. Germline CDR1 is ENHRY and CDR2 is SYGVKD. V was clipped by 5 bases and J by 5 bases, with 21 bases between them. The CDR3 sequence: CAISPWGERVRETQYF. The DNA for the CDR3 is TGTGCCATCAGTCCGTGGGGCGAGCGGGTCCGGGAGACCCAGTACTTC.

The rearrangement uses TRBV12-3 or TRBV12-4 and TRBJ1-1; maybe TRBD1 (5 bases). The CDR3 sequence is 13 residues long. Trimming stripped 7 bases from V and 1 base from J, with 10 bases between. CDR3 nucleotides: TGTGCCAGCAACCGTCAGGGGAACACTGAAGCTTTCTTT. Protein product: CASNRQGNTEAFF.

This clonotype was recorded at least ten times. V and J are TRBV6-5 and TRBJ2-6; perhaps TRBD1 as D (5 bases). The CDR3 length is 16 residues. Germline CDR1 and CDR2: MNHEY and SVGAGI. The V end was cut by 2 bases, the J end by 0 bases, with 8 bases between. The CDR3, as DNA: TGTGCCAGCAGTTACGCCAGGGCCTCTGGGGCCAACGTCCTGACTTTC. Encoded protein: CASSYARASGANVLTF.